This is a list of T cell receptor beta chains from one sample in a study of neoadjuvant anti-PD-1 for oral cavity cancer. The table came from immunoSEQ multiplex PCR; TCRdb's copy has only in-frame clones and leaves some out. The data show under 20,000 clones, less than 70% seen once. The sample was PBMCs, taken before nivolumab (anti-PD-1) treatment. These receptors originate from a person aged 35 to 85 with oral cavity squamous cell carcinoma. The CDR3 runs from the conserved cysteine through the conserved F or W. The order of the fields is clone size, D gene, J gene, V gene, CDR3 protein, CDR3 DNA. The D gene is left open where the match is weak. Some rows mark clone size as missing; the rest say once, few, many or name a class of expanded clone.

.,.,TRBJ2-7,TRBV5-4,CASSLGSSTYEQYF,TGTGCCAGCAGCTTGGGGTCTTCAACCTACGAGCAGTACTTC
.,.,TRBJ1-2,TRBV6-1,CASSGHSGTGNYGYTF,TGTGCCAGCAGTGGACATTCCGGGACGGGAAACTATGGCTACACCTTC
.,.,TRBJ1-1,TRBV10-3,CAISESTYEAFF,TGTGCCATCAGTGAGTCGACATATGAAGCTTTCTTT
few,TRBD2,TRBJ2-7,TRBV5-8,CASSLDPSGFAYEQYF,TGTGCCAGCAGCTTGGATCCTAGCGGATTTGCCTACGAGCAGTACTTC
.,.,TRBJ1-1,TRBV30,CAWGTVSNTEAFF,TGTGCCTGGGGTACAGTGAGTAACACTGAAGCTTTCTTT
once,TRBD2,TRBJ2-2,TRBV6-5,CAISSGLVAGELFF,TGTGCCATCAGTTCGGGACTAGTCGCCGGGGAGCTGTTTTTT
.,TRBD1,TRBJ2-4,TRBV6-5,CASRLTDRGPTLF,TGTGCCAGCAGACTTACCGACAGGGGACCGACTCTCTTC
.,.,TRBJ1-5,TRBV2,CASSGGLPNQPQHF,TGTGCCAGCAGTGGCGGACTGCCGAATCAGCCCCAGCATTTT
few,TRBD1,TRBJ1-1,TRBV2,CASSDWGTENEAFF,TGTGCCAGCAGTGATTGGGGGACAGAAAATGAAGCTTTCTTT
.,.,TRBJ2-2,TRBV9,CASSVYGGPGALFF,TGTGCCAGCAGCGTATATGGTGGTCCCGGGGCGCTGTTTTTT
few,.,TRBJ1-1,TRBV5-1,CASSPWTDNTEAFF,TGCGCCAGCAGTCCTTGGACGGACAACACTGAAGCTTTCTTT
few,.,TRBJ2-1,TRBV11-3,CASSTTTGAGISNEQFF,TGTGCCAGCAGTACTACAACAGGAGCCGGGATCAGCAATGAGCAGTTCTTC
.,.,TRBJ1-5,TRBV10-3,CAAAPDSNQPQHF,TGTGCCGCCGCCCCCGATAGCAATCAGCCCCAGCATTTT
.,.,TRBJ1-1,TRBV30,CAWSPAERGFF,TGTGCCTGGAGTCCCGCAGAGAGAGGTTTCTTT
few,.,TRBJ2-1,TRBV10-2,CASSEEDNEQFF,TGCGCCAGCAGTGAAGAGGACAATGAGCAGTTCTTC
.,TRBD1,TRBJ2-7,TRBV5-1,CASSLDGQASEQYF,TGCGCCAGCAGCTTGGACGGACAGGCGAGCGAGCAGTACTTC
once,TRBD1,TRBJ2-1,TRBV5-4,CASSGGTGNNEQFF,TGTGCCAGCAGCGGCGGGACAGGGAATAATGAGCAGTTCTTC
.,.,TRBJ2-7,TRBV5-1,CASSSAVDRAIYEQYF,TGCGCCAGCAGCTCGGCGGTGGACAGAGCTATCTACGAGCAGTACTTC
.,TRBD1,TRBJ1-2,TRBV4-1,CASSQDIGQASFHYGYTF,TGCGCCAGCAGCCAAGATATTGGACAGGCATCTTTCCACTATGGCTACACCTTC
.,TRBD2,TRBJ2-7,TRBV7-9,CASSPPGLAGDEQYF,TGTGCCAGCAGCCCTCCGGGACTAGCGGGAGATGAGCAGTACTTC
.,.,TRBJ1-5,TRBV6-1,CASSERAGWGNNQPQHF,TGTGCCAGCAGTGAAAGGGCAGGGTGGGGGAACAATCAGCCCCAGCATTTT
.,.,TRBJ2-4,TRBV6-1,CASGDINIQYF,TGTGCCAGCGGGGACATAAACATTCAGTACTTC
.,.,TRBJ1-5,TRBV6-1,CASSEIGRDQPQHF,TGTGCCAGCAGTGAAATAGGCAGGGACCAGCCCCAGCATTTT
.,TRBD2,TRBJ2-7,TRBV29-1,CSVEWLAVPYEQYF,TGCAGCGTTGAGTGGCTAGCGGTACCCTACGAGCAGTACTTC
.,TRBD1,TRBJ1-5,TRBV10-2,CASGGTGRYQPQHF,TGCGCCAGCGGTGGGACAGGCAGGTATCAGCCCCAGCATTTT
once,.,TRBJ2-3,TRBV5-1,CASSPDSTDTQYF,TGCGCCAGCAGCCCCGACAGCACAGATACGCAGTATTTT